The rows below give T cell receptor beta chains drawn from one sample of a study of control samples from healthy donors and cancer patients. This table comes from immunoSEQ multiplex PCR, and its TCRdb copy is limited to in-frame clones, with some not included. Of 24,000 or so clones in the sample, roughly 91% were seen once. The sample comprised PBMCs. These receptors were obtained from a man aged 45-60 years with lung cancer. Both conserved end residues are part of each CDR3. Clone size is not always given. Where it is, it says once, few, many or a class for expanded clones.

TRBV4-1 | . | CASSQGRNEQFF
TRBV11-3 | once | CASSHRTGFPSDTQYF
TRBV9 | . | CASSVEPASGNTIYF
TRBV7-8 | . | CASSLGARGRSGNTIYF
TRBV19 | once | CASSTGGWDYGYTF
TRBV6-5 | . | CASSDWQGYGYTF
TRBV10-3 | . | CAAQGVGTGELFF
TRBV20-1 | . | CSASHPRGQPQHF
TRBV4-3 | . | CASSQDFREGEQFF
TRBV15 | few | CATSRGQGASKNIQYF
TRBV3-1/TRBV3-2 | . | CASSQEGPGQGGGYTF
TRBV7-2 | . | CASSSQGVAYEQYF
TRBV14 | . | CASSLSGMSTEAFF
TRBV5-4 | . | CASSFSPDTKETQYF
TRBV5-4 | . | CASSLDAGTQETQYF
TRBV7-6 | . | CASSLTRQAVNEKLFF